The clone carrying this TCR beta chain was observed at least ten times. Its antigen is unknown. V dropped 7 bases and J dropped 4; count of bases not matched to a gene: 6. Per the germline V gene, CDR1 is MNHEY and CDR2 is SMNVEV (reference sequence). The CDR3 contains 14 residues. This sample stems from a study of early T cells in non-severe SARS-CoV-2 infection. Study-wide background: The authors sequenced bulk RNA from unsorted whole blood, leaving chains unpaired. Overall study results and limits: VDJdb matching, biased toward anti-spike CD8 responses, missed private and CD4 specificities.

The TCR library protocol was used to attach unique molecular identifiers. These identifiers were attached to individual cDNA molecules. Via MiXCR, TCRdb re-called the 5' RACE reads, giving one row per CDR3 protein. Of tens of thousands of distinct CDR3 sequences in the sample, 9% to 15% were seen once. J is TRBJ2-7 and V is TRBV27; TRBD2 agrees at 11 bases. The sequencing sample was made of whole blood. The clonotype was recovered from an adult who was a healthcare worker with PCR-confirmed SARS-CoV-2 infection or an uninfected control (not recorded which). The CDR3 sequence is CASKIAGGPYEQYF. The CDR3 DNA follows: TGTGCCAGCAAGATAGCGGGAGGGCCGTACGAGCAGTACTTC.